Listed here is a single T cell receptor (beta chain). CD45RO-negative CD8 cells positively selected for CCR7 made up the naive population, which excluded terminally differentiated effector memory CD45RA+ cells. This sample is part of a study of shared clonotypes between healthy human individuals. Assay: immunoSEQ multiplex PCR; the TCRdb copy retains only in-frame clones and omits some. The repertoire holds millions of clones, with 90% to 95% as singletons. The CDR3 covers 15 residues. The V segment lost 1 base and the J segment 3 bases; nucleotides outside the gene matches: 3. Germline CDR1 reads SGHTA; CDR2 reads FQGNSA.

The sample comprised naive CD8+ T cells from PBMCs. The V and J genes are TRBV7-2 and TRBJ2-7; 10 nucleotides match TRBD1. The origin of this receptor is a man between 18 and 29 years old in good health. Some clones in this sample may be carry-over from other donors' samples. The CDR3 coding sequence is TGTGCCAGCAGCTTAGTGACAGGGGGCCTCTACGAGCAGTACTTC. Residues: CASSLVTGGLYEQYF.